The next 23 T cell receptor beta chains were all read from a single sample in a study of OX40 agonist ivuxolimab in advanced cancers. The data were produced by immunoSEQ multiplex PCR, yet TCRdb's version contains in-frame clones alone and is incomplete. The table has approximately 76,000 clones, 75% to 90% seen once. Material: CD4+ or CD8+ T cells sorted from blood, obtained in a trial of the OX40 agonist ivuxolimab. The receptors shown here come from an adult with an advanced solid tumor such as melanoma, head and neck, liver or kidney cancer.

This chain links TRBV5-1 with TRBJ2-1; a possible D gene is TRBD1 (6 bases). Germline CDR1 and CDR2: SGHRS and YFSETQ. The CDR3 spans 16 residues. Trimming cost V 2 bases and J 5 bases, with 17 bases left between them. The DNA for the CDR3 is TGCGCCAGCAGCTTAGCCTCGGGACACAAAGACAATGAGCAGTTCTTC. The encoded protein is CASSLASGHKDNEQFF.

The CDR3 reads CASSKADGQGTDYEQYF. CDR3 bases: TGTGCCAGCAGCAAAGCGGATGGACAGGGGACGGACTACGAGCAGTACTTC. The chain is built from TRBV21-1 and TRBJ2-7; TRBD1 is the table's D call, not checked against the DNA. TRBV21-1 counts as a pseudogene. CDR3 length: 17 residues.

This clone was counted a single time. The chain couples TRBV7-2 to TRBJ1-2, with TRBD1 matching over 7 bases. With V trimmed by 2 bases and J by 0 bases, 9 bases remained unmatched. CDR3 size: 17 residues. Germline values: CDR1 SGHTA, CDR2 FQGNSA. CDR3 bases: TGTGCCAGCAGCTTACAAGGGGGCGGAGGGGCTAACTATGGCTACACCTTC. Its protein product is CASSLQGGGGANYGYTF.

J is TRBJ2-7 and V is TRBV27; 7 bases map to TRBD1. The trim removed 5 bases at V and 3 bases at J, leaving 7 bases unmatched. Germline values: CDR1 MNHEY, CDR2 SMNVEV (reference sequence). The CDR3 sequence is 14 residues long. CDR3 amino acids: CASSPGQWGYEQYF. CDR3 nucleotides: TGTGCCAGCAGTCCGGGACAGTGGGGCTACGAGCAGTACTTC.

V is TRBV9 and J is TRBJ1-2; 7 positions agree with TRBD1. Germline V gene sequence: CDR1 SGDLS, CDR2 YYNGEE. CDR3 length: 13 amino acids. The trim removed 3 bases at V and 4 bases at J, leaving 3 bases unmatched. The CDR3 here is CASSAGTVYGYTF. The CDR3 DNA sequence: TGTGCCAGCAGCGCCGGGACAGTCTATGGCTACACCTTC.

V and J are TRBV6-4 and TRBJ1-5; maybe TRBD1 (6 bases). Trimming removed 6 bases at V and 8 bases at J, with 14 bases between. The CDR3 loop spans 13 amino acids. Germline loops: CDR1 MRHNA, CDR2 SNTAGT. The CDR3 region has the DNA TGTGCCAGCAGATTTTACAGGGAGGAGCCCCAGCATTTT. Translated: CASRFYREEPQHF.

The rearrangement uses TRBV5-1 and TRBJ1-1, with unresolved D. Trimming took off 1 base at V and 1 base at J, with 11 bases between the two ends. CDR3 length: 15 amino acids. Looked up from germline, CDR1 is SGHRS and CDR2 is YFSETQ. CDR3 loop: CASSLLISGNTEAFF. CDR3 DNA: TGCGCCAGCAGCTTGTTGATTTCGGGGAACACTGAAGCTTTCTTT.

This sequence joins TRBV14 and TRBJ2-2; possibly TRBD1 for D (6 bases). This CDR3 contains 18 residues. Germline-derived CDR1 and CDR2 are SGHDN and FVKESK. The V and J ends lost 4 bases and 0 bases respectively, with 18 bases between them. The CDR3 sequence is CASSPRLLQGTNTGELFF. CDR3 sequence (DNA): TGTGCCAGCAGCCCAAGACTCCTACAGGGAACGAACACCGGGGAGCTGTTTTTT.

The CDR3: CASSSGQAGNQPQHF. CDR3 nucleotides: TGTGCCAGCAGCTCGGGACAGGCGGGAAATCAGCCCCAGCATTTT. The V gene is TRBV5-5, the J gene TRBJ1-5; TRBD1 matches at 8 bases. This CDR3 has 15 residues. CDR1 is SGHKS and CDR2 is YYEKEE in the germline V gene (reference sequence). The V segment lost 3 bases and the J segment 4 bases; nucleotides outside the gene matches: 6.

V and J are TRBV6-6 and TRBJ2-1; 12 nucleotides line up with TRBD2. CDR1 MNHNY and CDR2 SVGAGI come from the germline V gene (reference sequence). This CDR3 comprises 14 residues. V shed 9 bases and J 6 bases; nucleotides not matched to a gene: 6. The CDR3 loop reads CASLPGLAGNEQFF. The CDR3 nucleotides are TGTGCCAGTTTACCGGGACTAGCGGGCAATGAGCAGTTCTTC.

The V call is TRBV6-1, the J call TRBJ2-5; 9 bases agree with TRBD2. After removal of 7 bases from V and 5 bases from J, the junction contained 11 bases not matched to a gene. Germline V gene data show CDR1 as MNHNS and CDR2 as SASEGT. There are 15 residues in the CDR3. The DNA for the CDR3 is TGTGCCAGCACGTACTCAGTAGCGGGAGTGGAGACCCAGTACTTC. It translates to CASTYSVAGVETQYF.

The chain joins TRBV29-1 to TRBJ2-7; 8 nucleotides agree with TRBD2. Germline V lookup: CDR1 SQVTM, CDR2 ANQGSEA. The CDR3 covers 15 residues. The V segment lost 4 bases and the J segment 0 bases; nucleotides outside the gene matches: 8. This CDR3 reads CSVAPTSGHSYEQYF. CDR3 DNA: TGCAGCGTTGCCCCCACTAGCGGCCACTCCTACGAGCAGTACTTC.

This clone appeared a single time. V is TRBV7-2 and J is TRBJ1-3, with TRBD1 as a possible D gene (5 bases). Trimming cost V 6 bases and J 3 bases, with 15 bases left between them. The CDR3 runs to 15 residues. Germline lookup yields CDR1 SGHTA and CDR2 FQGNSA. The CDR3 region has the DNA TGTGCCAGCAGGGCGGGGGAAAAGGGTGGAAACACCATATATTTT. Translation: CASRAGEKGGNTIYF.

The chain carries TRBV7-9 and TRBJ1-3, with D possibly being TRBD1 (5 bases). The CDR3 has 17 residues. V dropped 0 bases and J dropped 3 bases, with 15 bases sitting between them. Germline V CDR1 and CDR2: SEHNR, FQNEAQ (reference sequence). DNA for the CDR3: TGTGCCAGCAGCTTAGCGGGGAGGGGCAGGGTTGGAAACACCATATATTTT. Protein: CASSLAGRGRVGNTIYF.

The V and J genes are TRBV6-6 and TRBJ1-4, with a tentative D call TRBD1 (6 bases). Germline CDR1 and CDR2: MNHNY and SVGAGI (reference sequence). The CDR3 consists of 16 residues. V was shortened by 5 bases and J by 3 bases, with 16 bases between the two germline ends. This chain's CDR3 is CASSLTLQGPNEKLFF. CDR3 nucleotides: TGTGCCAGCAGTCTGACCTTACAGGGACCTAATGAAAAACTGTTTTTT.

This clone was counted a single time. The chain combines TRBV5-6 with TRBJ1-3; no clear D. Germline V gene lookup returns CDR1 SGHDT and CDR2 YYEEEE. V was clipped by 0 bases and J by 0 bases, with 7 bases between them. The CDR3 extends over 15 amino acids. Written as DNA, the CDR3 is TGTGCCAGCAGCTTGGTTGGCACCTCTGGAAACACCATATATTTT. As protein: CASSLVGTSGNTIYF.

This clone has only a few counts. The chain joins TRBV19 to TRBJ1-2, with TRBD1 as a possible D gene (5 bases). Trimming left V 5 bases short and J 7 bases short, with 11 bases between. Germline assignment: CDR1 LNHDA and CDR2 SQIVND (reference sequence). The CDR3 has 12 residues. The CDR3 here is CASSLQGPGYTF. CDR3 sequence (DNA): TGTGCCAGTAGTCTGCAGGGCCCTGGCTACACCTTC.

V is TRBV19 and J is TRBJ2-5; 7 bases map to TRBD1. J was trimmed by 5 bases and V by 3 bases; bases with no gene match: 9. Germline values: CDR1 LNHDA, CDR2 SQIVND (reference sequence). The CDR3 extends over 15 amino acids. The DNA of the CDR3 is TGTGCCAGTAGTATTGCCAGGGGGAGAGGGGAGACCCAGTACTTC. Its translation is CASSIARGRGETQYF.

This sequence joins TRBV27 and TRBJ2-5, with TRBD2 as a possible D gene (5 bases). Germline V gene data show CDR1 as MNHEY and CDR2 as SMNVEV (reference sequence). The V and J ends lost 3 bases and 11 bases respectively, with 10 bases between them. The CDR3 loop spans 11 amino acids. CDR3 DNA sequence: TGTGCCAGCAGTTTTTCTGGGGAGCAGTACTTC. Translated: CASSFSGEQYF.

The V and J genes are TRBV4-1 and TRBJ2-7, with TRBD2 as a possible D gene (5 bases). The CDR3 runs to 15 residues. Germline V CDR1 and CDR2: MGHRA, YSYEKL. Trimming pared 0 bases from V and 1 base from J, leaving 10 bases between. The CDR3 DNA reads TGCGCCAGCAGCCAAGATCTACCGGGGTCCTACGAGCAGTACTTC. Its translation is CASSQDLPGSYEQYF.

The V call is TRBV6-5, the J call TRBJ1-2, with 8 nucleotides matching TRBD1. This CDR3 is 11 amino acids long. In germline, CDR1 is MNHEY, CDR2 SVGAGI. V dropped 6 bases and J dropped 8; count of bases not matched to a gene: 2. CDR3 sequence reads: CASSPGGGYTF. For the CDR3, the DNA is TGTGCCAGCAGCCCAGGGGGCGGCTACACCTTC.

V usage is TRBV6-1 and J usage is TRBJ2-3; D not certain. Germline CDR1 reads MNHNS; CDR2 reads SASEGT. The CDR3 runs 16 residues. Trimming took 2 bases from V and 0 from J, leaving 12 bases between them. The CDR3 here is CASSELSIASTDTQYF. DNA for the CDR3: TGTGCCAGCAGTGAATTGTCCATAGCTAGCACAGATACGCAGTATTTT.

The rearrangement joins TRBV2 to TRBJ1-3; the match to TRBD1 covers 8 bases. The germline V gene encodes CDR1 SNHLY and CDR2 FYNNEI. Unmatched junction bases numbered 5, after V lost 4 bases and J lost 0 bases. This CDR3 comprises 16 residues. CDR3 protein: CASSVGDRGSGNTIYF. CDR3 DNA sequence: TGTGCCAGCAGTGTAGGAGACAGGGGCTCTGGAAACACCATATATTTT.